One and the same sample provided the 13 T cell receptor beta chains below, sequenced in a study of glioma-infiltrating T cells. TCR alpha and beta CDR3 regions were amplified from RNA using iRepertoire nested multiplex PCR. TCRdb passed the multiplex PCR reads through MiXCR, listing each CDR3 protein once. The top ten clones hold 42% of a sample with approximately 17,000 distinct CDR3 sequences, 58% of them seen once. What was sequenced was glioma tissue, nonneoplastic brain tissue, or PBMCs (not recorded which). These receptors came from a human donor with low-grade glioma or glioblastoma, undergoing nonglioma brain surgery, or in good health (not recorded which).

V usage is TRBV7-2 and J usage is TRBJ2-3; the D gene is possibly TRBD1 (5 bases). Trimming removed 1 base from V and 8 bases from J, with 10 bases in between. Germline CDR1 reads SGHTA; CDR2 reads FQGNSA. The CDR3 covers 13 residues. The CDR3 loop is CASSLEGFGTQYF. The CDR3 coding sequence is TGTGCCAGCAGCTTAGAGGGGTTCGGTACGCAGTATTTT.

This clonotype has more than one count but fewer than ten. The gene calls are TRBV20-1 and TRBJ2-7, with D possibly being TRBD1 (6 bases). Germline V gene data show CDR1 as DFQATT and CDR2 as SNEGSKA (reference sequence). V was shortened by 5 bases and J by 2 bases, with 13 bases between the two germline ends. This CDR3 has 13 residues. The CDR3 coding sequence is TGCAGTGCTCCATGGACAGAGACCTACGAGCAGTACTTC. It encodes CSAPWTETYEQYF.

There are many counts of this clonotype. The gene calls are TRBV3-1 and TRBJ2-1; D is uncertain. The germline CDR1 and CDR2 sequences are LGHDT and YNNKEL (reference sequence). This CDR3 has 16 amino acids. V lost 2 bases and J lost 1, with 12 bases in between. The DNA for the CDR3 is TGTGCCAGCAGCCAATTACTATCCGGTTCCTACAATGAGCAGTTCTTC. Protein: CASSQLLSGSYNEQFF.

The sample holds many counts of this clonotype. The genes are TRBV6-6 and TRBJ2-1; D might be TRBD2 (5 bases). There are 15 residues in the CDR3. V was clipped by 2 bases and J by 0 bases, with 8 bases between them. Germline CDR1 is MNHNY and CDR2 is SVGAGI (reference sequence). This CDR3 is CASSYPRGSYNEQFF. CDR3 bases: TGTGCCAGCAGTTACCCCCGGGGCTCCTACAATGAGCAGTTCTTC.

This clonotype appeared once. The chain is built from TRBV7-2 and TRBJ1-3, with D unclear. CDR1 and CDR2 (germline): SGHTA, FQGNSA. This CDR3 region has 15 residues. Deletions cut 6 bases from V and 0 bases from J, with 12 bases between. The chain's CDR3 is CASSQEPSSGNTIYF. The CDR3 DNA follows: TGTGCCAGCAGTCAAGAACCCTCCTCTGGAAACACCATATATTTT.

This clonotype has a handful of counts. The rearrangement links TRBV5-1 to TRBJ2-7; no firm D call. CDR1 and CDR2 from the germline V gene are SGHRS and YFSETQ. This CDR3 is built from 14 residues. Trimming shortened V by 4 bases and J by 0 bases, and 11 bases separated the two germline ends. In DNA, the CDR3 is TGCGCCAGCAGCCTCCCGTCCAGCTCCTACGAGCAGTACTTC. Amino acid sequence: CASSLPSSSYEQYF.

V usage is TRBV6-1 and J usage is TRBJ1-2; D gene uncertain. Trimming removed 0 bases at V and 6 bases at J, with 11 bases between. The CDR3 runs to 14 residues. The V gene's germline CDR1 is MNHNS and CDR2 SASEGT. CDR3: CASSEALRLNGYTF. The CDR3 coding sequence is TGTGCCAGCAGTGAAGCGCTACGACTTAATGGCTACACCTTC.

This clonotype occurred once. The chain employs TRBV6-2 or TRBV6-3 and TRBJ2-3, with TRBD2 identical over 9 bases. With 10 bases clipped from V and 2 bases from J, the junction kept 7 bases outside the gene matches. The CDR3 sequence is 14 residues long. Germline CDR1 MNHEY, CDR2 SVGEGT. The CDR3 bases are TGTGCCACCTTTCTAGCGGGGCACACAGATACGCAGTATTTT. It translates to CATFLAGHTDTQYF.

The V and J genes are TRBV6-2 or TRBV6-3 and TRBJ1-1; the D gene is possibly TRBD1 (5 bases). The V end was cut by 5 bases, the J end by 3 bases, with 7 bases between. The CDR3 extends over 12 amino acids. Germline CDR1 and CDR2: MNHEY and SVGEGT. CDR3 amino acids: CASSGDDTEAFF. In DNA form, the CDR3 reads TGTGCCAGCAGTGGGGACGACACTGAAGCTTTCTTT.

This clonotype was seen just once. The V and J genes are TRBV6-2 or TRBV6-3 and TRBJ1-1; D unclear. The V and J ends lost 2 bases and 2 bases respectively, with 6 bases between them. The V gene's germline CDR1 is MNHEY and CDR2 SVGEGT. There are 13 residues in the CDR3. The CDR3 bases are TGTGCCAGCAGTTACGCCGCTAACACTGAAGCTTTCTTT. Translation: CASSYAANTEAFF.

The gene calls are TRBV27 and TRBJ1-1, with D perhaps matching TRBD1 (6 bases). CDR3 size: 14 residues. The germline V gene encodes CDR1 MNHEY and CDR2 SMNVEV (reference sequence). Trimming cost V 3 bases and J 4 bases, with 12 bases left between them. CDR3 DNA: TGTGCCAGCAGTTTGACAGGAGGTGGCACTGAAGCTTTCTTT. Translating gives CASSLTGGGTEAFF.

About this clonotype itself: Possible read error: a much larger clone is one base away. J is TRBJ2-7 and V is TRBV7-3, with a tentative D call TRBD2 (5 bases). The CDR3 runs 16 residues. Germline V gene sequence: CDR1 SGHTA, CDR2 FQGTGA. CDR3 bases: TGTGCCTGCAGCTTTCCCCGCAGCGGTTGGGCCTACGAGCAGTACTTC. This codes for CACSFPRSGWAYEQYF.

The V call is TRBV20-1, the J call TRBJ1-5; 10 nucleotides align to TRBD1. V lost 1 base, J lost 6 bases, and 12 bases stayed unmatched. The CDR3 extends over 17 amino acids. Per the germline V gene, CDR1 is DFQATT and CDR2 is SNEGSKA (reference sequence). The CDR3 bases are TGCAGTGCTAGAGGAGGCCCCGGGACAGGGGTGGTTCAGCCCCAGCATTTT. Its protein product is CSARGGPGTGVVQPQHF.